The clone carrying this T cell receptor (beta chain) was detected once. Its antigen is unknown. CDR1 and CDR2 (germline): SGHRS, YFSETQ. The length of the CDR3 is 15 residues. Trimming stripped 1 base from V and 1 base from J, with 11 bases between. The authors' processing: ImmunoSEQ output lacked quality scores and full-length reads, limiting matched filtering. Only in-frame clones appear in the TCRdb table, and some are missing; sequencing was by immunoSEQ multiplex PCR. Clone size and V and J calls were adopted from that table, with D and trimming inferred from the DNA. Of roughly 2,000,000 clones detected, 85% to 95% appear once; the ten largest clones hold about 1.6%. CD8 cells classed as naive were CD45RO-negative and positively selected for CCR7, excluding terminally differentiated effector memory CD45RA+ cells. This sample was included in a study of shared clonotypes between healthy human individuals. Study context: Per donor, three plates held CD4 naive cells, three held CD4 memory, two held CD8 naive and one held CD8 memory. General study results and limits: Relative to their counterparts shared across all four donors, non-shared clonotypes exhibited diminished generation probabilities.

The sample consisted of naive CD8+ T cells from PBMCs. This TCR was sampled from a man between 18 and 29 years old in good health. Some clones in this sample may be carry-over from other donors' samples. V gene TRBV5-1 combines with J gene TRBJ1-1; D may be TRBD1 (6 bases). CDR3 DNA: TGCGCCAGCAGCTTGATGCAGGGGTGGAACACTGAAGCTTTCTTT. It specifies CASSLMQGWNTEAFF.